The 8 T cell receptor beta chains given below trace back to one sample, sequenced in a study of OX40 agonist ivuxolimab in advanced cancers. TCRdb keeps only in-frame clones here, not all; method: immunoSEQ multiplex PCR. The data contain over 35,000 clones, roughly 90% of them singletons. The material was CD4+ or CD8+ T cells sorted from blood, obtained in a trial of the OX40 agonist ivuxolimab. The receptors come from an adult with an advanced solid tumor such as melanoma, head and neck, liver or kidney cancer.

The CDR3 DNA reads TGTGCCAGCAGCTTGGCCCGGCCAGCAAACCCACAAGAGACCCAGTACTTC. It translates to CASSLARPANPQETQYF. The rearrangement uses TRBV13 and TRBJ2-5; no clear D gene. The CDR3 length is 17 residues. V lost 3 bases and J lost 2, with 19 bases in between. The V gene's germline CDR1 is PRHDT and CDR2 FYEKMQ (reference sequence).

This clone is medium-sized by share. The J gene is TRBJ2-7, the V gene TRBV4-3, with 11 nucleotides matching TRBD1. The germline gives CDR1 LGHNA, CDR2 YSLEER. V lost 3 bases and J lost 4; bases outside the gene matches: 11. The length of the CDR3 is 17 residues. CDR3 region: CASSHKWLGQGVYEQYF. CDR3 nucleotides: TGCGCCAGCAGCCACAAGTGGCTGGGACAGGGGGTATACGAGCAGTACTTC.

This chain uses TRBV6-5 with TRBJ2-2, with D maybe TRBD1 (6 bases). The germline V and J ends were trimmed by 7 bases and 4 bases, with 7 bases remaining between them. Germline CDR1 reads MNHEY; CDR2 reads SVGAGI. The CDR3 length is 12 residues. For the CDR3, the DNA is TGTGCCAGCACCAGGGGCACCGGGGAGCTGTTTTTT. It translates to CASTRGTGELFF.

J is TRBJ2-7 and V is TRBV15, with 7 bases that match TRBD1. The V and J ends lost 1 base and 5 bases, in that order; junction bases with no gene match: 5. Germline assignment: CDR1 LNHNV and CDR2 YYDKDF (reference sequence). This CDR3 contains 14 residues. This CDR3 is CATSRGRQGHEQYF. CDR3 DNA: TGTGCCACCAGCAGAGGCCGACAGGGTCACGAGCAGTACTTC.

V is TRBV7-9 and J is TRBJ2-1; 11 nucleotides align to TRBD2. Per germline, CDR1 SEHNR and CDR2 FQNEAQ (reference sequence). The V and J ends lost 5 bases and 6 bases, in that order; junction bases with no gene match: 9. The CDR3 is made up of 16 amino acids. CDR3 sequence (DNA): TGTGCCAGCAGCGCCTCTTTAGCGGGGGGGTCCAATGAGCAGTTCTTC. It yields the protein CASSASLAGGSNEQFF.

The rearrangement uses TRBV6-4 and TRBJ2-7; no firm D call. Germline V gene data show CDR1 as MRHNA and CDR2 as SNTAGT. The CDR3 length is 15 residues. Between the trimmed V and J ends, which lost 6 bases and 1 base, there was a span of 16 bases. DNA of the CDR3: TGTGCCAGCAGAAACCCGAGTTTTCAGTCCTACGAGCAGTACTTC. Protein: CASRNPSFQSYEQYF.

The chain joins TRBV30 to TRBJ1-2; 9 positions match TRBD1. The germline CDR1 and CDR2 sequences are GTSNPN and SVGIG (reference sequence). This CDR3 region has 14 residues. The V gene end was trimmed by 3 bases and the J gene end by 7 bases; junction bases not matched to a gene: 9. CDR3 sequence: CAWSAGQGTSGYTF. DNA for the CDR3: TGTGCCTGGAGCGCCGGACAGGGGACGTCTGGCTACACCTTC.

The rearrangement links TRBV4-1 to TRBJ2-7; D gene ambiguous. V lost 2 bases to trimming and J lost 0 bases, with 8 bases between them. Germline V CDR1 and CDR2: MGHRA, YSYEKL. CDR3 length: 14 amino acids. CDR3 protein: CASSQIHSSYEQYF. CDR3 DNA sequence: TGCGCCAGCAGCCAAATTCACAGCTCCTACGAGCAGTACTTC.